The next 7 T cell receptor beta chains were all read from a single sample in a study of T cell changes during pregnancy in multiple sclerosis. TCRdb's table, derived via immunoSEQ multiplex PCR, lists solely in-frame clones and lacks some. The table has just over 55,000 clones, approximately 90% seen once. The sequences come from peripheral blood, collected after pregnancy. The receptors here all came from a female donor in good health, enrolled as a control in a pregnancy study.

The chain joins TRBV6-6 to TRBJ2-7, with 9 bases aligning to TRBD1. The CDR3 runs 14 residues. Trimming cost V 2 bases and J 2 bases; bases outside gene matches: 1. Looked up from germline, CDR1 is MNHNY and CDR2 is SVGAGI (reference sequence). The CDR3 spells CASSYGTGTYEQYF. Here the CDR3 DNA reads TGTGCCAGCAGTTACGGGACAGGGACCTACGAGCAGTACTTC.

CDR3 in amino acids: CASSVAGGSGANVLTF. DNA of the CDR3: TGTGCCAGCAGCGTAGCTGGGGGGTCTGGGGCCAACGTCCTGACTTTC. The chain employs TRBV9 and TRBJ2-6, with a possible D match to TRBD2 (6 bases). The CDR3 is 16 residues long. V lost 0 bases and J lost 1, with 8 bases in between. Germline CDR1 is SGDLS and CDR2 is YYNGEE.

The gene calls are TRBV30 and TRBJ1-6; 7 nucleotides agree with TRBD1. Germline-derived CDR1 and CDR2 are GTSNPN and SVGIG (reference sequence). The CDR3 is 14 amino acids. The V segment lost 2 bases and the J segment 8 bases; nucleotides outside the gene matches: 6. CDR3 in amino acids: CAWSPRQGDSPLHF. In DNA, the CDR3 is TGTGCCTGGAGTCCCCGGCAGGGGGATTCACCCCTCCACTTT.

V is TRBV6-1 and J is TRBJ1-1; 7 nucleotides align to TRBD1. The V segment lost 9 bases and the J segment 3 bases; nucleotides outside the gene matches: 7. Germline loops: CDR1 MNHNS, CDR2 SASEGT. The CDR3 has 13 amino acids. For the CDR3, the DNA is TGTGCCAGTCGATTTACAGGGGACACTGAAGCTTTCTTT. Translation gives CASRFTGDTEAFF.

The V and J genes are TRBV9 and TRBJ2-1, with TRBD2 matching 9 bases. With V trimmed by 2 bases and J by 8 bases, 8 bases remained unmatched. This CDR3 region has 15 residues. Per the germline V gene, CDR1 is SGDLS and CDR2 is YYNGEE. The CDR3 loop reads CASSVLGGGDDEQFF. CDR3 in DNA: TGTGCCAGCAGCGTCCTTGGCGGGGGGGACGATGAGCAGTTCTTC.

CDR3 protein: CASSLGQGANEQYF. As DNA, the CDR3 is TGCGCCAGCAGCTTGGGACAGGGGGCTAACGAGCAGTACTTC. The chain is built from TRBV5-1 and TRBJ2-7, with 10 bases aligning to TRBD1. After removal of 0 bases from V and 5 bases from J, the junction contained 2 bases not matched to a gene. There are 14 residues in the CDR3. Germline CDR1 and CDR2: SGHRS and YFSETQ.

The chain links TRBV7-3 to TRBJ2-5, with D perhaps TRBD1 (6 bases). The CDR3 is made up of 14 amino acids. Germline loops: CDR1 SGHTA, CDR2 FQGTGA. The V gene lost 4 bases and the J gene lost 5 bases, with 14 bases spanning the gap. CDR3 coding DNA: TGTGCCAGCAGCTCCCATGGGGGCGTGGAGACCCAGTACTTC. Its translation: CASSSHGGVETQYF.